The clone carrying this T cell receptor (beta chain) was picked up a small number of times. Its antigen is unknown. The entry originates in a study of CD8 T cells in ankylosing spondylitis. Quantitative 5'-RACE with molecular barcodes generated TCR beta libraries. TCRdb itself ran the 5' RACE reads through MiXCR, one entry per CDR3 protein. Of some 350,000 distinct CDR3 sequences listed, roughly 14% are singletons. Overall study results and limits: There was a TCR beta motif, made of several highly homologous variants, that appeared characteristic of ankylosing spondylitis blood. Disease-linked clones reportedly concentrated significantly in matched ankylosing spondylitis synovial fluid.

The germline CDR1 and CDR2 sequences are DFQATT and SNEGSKA (reference sequence). The CDR3 sequence is 15 residues long. The trim removed 2 bases at V and 5 bases at J, leaving 10 bases unmatched. The chain couples TRBV20-1 to TRBJ2-5; 8 bases are a match to TRBD2. Sequencing was performed on blood, either unsorted or a sorted T cell fraction (not recorded which). The sequence came from a male donor with ankylosing spondylitis or in good health (not recorded which). In DNA, the CDR3 is TGCAGTGCTAGAAACCCACTAGCGGTCCGGGAGACCCAGTACTTC. Protein: CSARNPLAVRETQYF.